This is a list of T cell receptor beta chains from one sample in a study of T cell responses to AZD1222 COVID-19 vaccine. Generated by immunoSEQ multiplex PCR, the TCRdb table keeps only in-frame clones and is missing some. Of 95,000 to 150,000 clones listed, 93% are singletons. This specimen was peripheral blood, taken 28 days after the second AZD1222 dose. The receptors shown here come from an adult who received the AZD1222 COVID-19 vaccine. Both conserved end residues are part of each CDR3. A D gene is named only where the DNA matches it firmly. Clone sizes are given selectively: once, few, many, or a class where the clone is expanded.

TRBV20-1	TRBJ2-1	-	13	-	TGCAGTGCTAGTTATCTAGTTTACAATGAGCAGTTCTTC	CSASYLVYNEQFF
TRBV10-3	TRBJ1-5	-	16	-	TGTGCCATCAGTGAGTCGACAGGAGGTAGCAATCAGCCCCAGCATTTT	CAISESTGGSNQPQHF
TRBV7-9	TRBJ1-2	TRBD1	15	-	TGTGCCAGCAGCTTTGGGGACAGGGTGAAGTATGGCTACACCTTC	CASSFGDRVKYGYTF
TRBV11-2	TRBJ2-6	TRBD1	15	-	TGTGCCAGCAGCTTAGATGGGACAGGGACTTCCGTCCTGACTTTC	CASSLDGTGTSVLTF
TRBV6-1	TRBJ2-2	-	15	-	TGTGCCAGCAGTGAAAATCCTAGCTACACCGGGGAGCTGTTTTTT	CASSENPSYTGELFF
TRBV20-1	TRBJ2-5	-	11	-	TGCAGTGCTTGGACGCGAGAGACCCAGTACTTC	CSAWTRETQYF
TRBV12-3/TRBV12-4	TRBJ1-3	-	13	-	TGTGCCAGCAGTTTAATGCATGGAAACACCATATATTTT	CASSLMHGNTIYF
TRBV4-3	TRBJ2-1	-	15	-	TGCGCCAGCAGCCAATCGTATCGCTCCTACAATGAGCAGTTCTTC	CASSQSYRSYNEQFF
TRBV3-1/TRBV3-2	TRBJ1-5	TRBD1	13	-	TGTGCCAGCTCCCGACAGGGTGGTCAGCCCCAGCATTTT	CASSRQGGQPQHF
TRBV9	TRBJ2-1	TRBD1	14	-	TGTGCCAGCAGCGCCGGGACAGGGGGCAATGAGCAGTTCTTC	CASSAGTGGNEQFF
TRBV7-9	TRBJ2-3	-	14	-	TGTGCCAGCAGCTTGGGTGGGAGAAGCTATACGCAGTATTTT	CASSLGGRSYTQYF
TRBV27	TRBJ2-3	-	16	-	TGTGCCAGCAGTGGTAGGGACGGAACTAGCACAGATACGCAGTATTTT	CASSGRDGTSTDTQYF
TRBV24-1	TRBJ1-1	-	11	-	TGTGCCACCAACAACGACACTGAAGCTTTCTTT	CATNNDTEAFF
TRBV6-2/TRBV6-3	TRBJ1-5	-	16	-	TGTGCCAGCAGCCCGGGGGGGAAGGGGAGCAATCAGCCCCAGCATTTT	CASSPGGKGSNQPQHF
TRBV7-9	TRBJ2-3	TRBD2	14	-	TGTGCCAGCTTGGGGACTAGCGGGAGATATACGCAGTATTTT	CASLGTSGRYTQYF
TRBV11-2	TRBJ2-3	TRBD2	14	once	TGTGCCAGCAACCGCGGGGGTAGCACAGATACGCAGTATTTT	CASNRGGSTDTQYF
TRBV10-3	TRBJ2-3	-	16	once	TGTGCCATCAGTGAGTCTTTCCGGGGAAACACAGATACGCAGTATTTT	CAISESFRGNTDTQYF
TRBV7-9	TRBJ1-2	-	13	-	TGTGCCCAAGGGGGAGACCTTAACTATGGCTACACCTTC	CAQGGDLNYGYTF
TRBV7-2	TRBJ1-1	-	15	-	TGTGCCAGCAGCTTAGTTGGCCAGGGGAACACTGAAGCTTTCTTT	CASSLVGQGNTEAFF
TRBV29-1	TRBJ1-1	-	13	-	TGCAGCGCAGCCGGGAACATGAACACTGAAGCTTTCTTT	CSAAGNMNTEAFF
TRBV6-2/TRBV6-3	TRBJ2-7	-	11	-	TGTGCCAGCAGTCTAGGAGGCGAGCAGTACTTC	CASSLGGEQYF
TRBV3-1/TRBV3-2	TRBJ2-7	TRBD1	16	-	TGTGCCAGCAGCCCAATCCGGACAGGGGCAGCAATGGAGCAGTACTTC	CASSPIRTGAAMEQYF
TRBV29-1	TRBJ2-5	-	10	-	TGCAGCGTTGCCCAAGAGACCCAGTACTTC	CSVAQETQYF
TRBV3-1/TRBV3-2	TRBJ1-5	TRBD1	13	-	TGTGCCAGCGGACAGGGAAGGAATCAGCCCCAGCATTTT	CASGQGRNQPQHF
TRBV5-7	TRBJ1-2	-	15	-	TGTGCCAGCAGCCGAACGCAGGGGTTCGACTATGGCTACACCTTC	CASSRTQGFDYGYTF
TRBV5-1	TRBJ2-6	-	15	-	TGCGCCAGCAGCCTAGAGAGCTCTGGGGCCAACGTCCTGACTTTC	CASSLESSGANVLTF
TRBV29-1	TRBJ1-1	-	13	-	TGCAGCGTTCTTACAGGGTTGAACACTGAAGCTTTCTTT	CSVLTGLNTEAFF
TRBV19	TRBJ2-2	TRBD2	17	-	TGTGCCAGTAGTATTGGACTAGCGGGGGGAAACACCGGGGAGCTGTTTTTT	CASSIGLAGGNTGELFF
TRBV10-3	TRBJ2-2	TRBD2	15	-	TGTGCCATCAGTAGCGGGAGCCCCGGGGGCGGGGAGCTGTTTTTT	CAISSGSPGGGELFF